This TCR beta chain was sequenced during a study of cytomegalovirus exposure and HLA in healthy donors. General observations from the study: Exclusion applied to some V segments, including TRBV6-2 and TRBV6-3, as they were indistinguishable. Within the data, a cluster of highly shared sequence variants was likely a sequencing artifact. Generally TCR sequences proved uncommon, though certain public TCRs appeared in numerous donors.

The V gene's germline CDR1 is MNHEY and CDR2 SMNVEV (reference sequence). The CDR3 sequence is 13 residues long. Losses at the gene ends were 5 bases for V and 4 bases for J; bases not matched to a gene: 3. About this clone: The antigen is not known.

The PCR had 60 Vbeta and 13 Jbeta primers. The table came from immunoSEQ multiplex PCR; TCRdb's copy has only in-frame clones and leaves some out. The top ten hold less than 9% of the sample, which has around 76,000 clones, roughly 67% seen once. This chain joins TRBV27 and TRBJ1-1, with TRBD1 identical over 8 bases. The sequenced sample was PBMCs. The receptor's source is a man aged 35 to 55 in good health and CMV-seropositive. The CDR3 loop reads CASSLTGGTEAFF. CDR3 sequence (DNA): TGTGCCAGCAGTCTAACAGGGGGCACTGAAGCTTTCTTT.